This TCR beta chain was obtained from a study of T-cell reconstitution after alpha-beta-depleted transplantation in children. The TCRbeta library was prepared with unique molecular identifiers. TCRdb independently ran MiXCR on the PCR reads; one entry per CDR3 protein. The sample carries some 490,000 distinct CDR3 sequences, under 15% recorded once. This CDR3 has 13 residues. V was pared by 3 bases and J by 8 bases, with 11 bases between. Sequencing used PBMCs from the stem cell graft donor, obtained from the stem cell graft. This chain joins TRBV12-3 or TRBV12-4 and TRBJ2-4; D is unclear. This clonotype was obtained from a human donor who donated a stem cell graft to a child with combined immunodeficiency. The CDR3 protein is CASSFRTKDIQYF. The DNA of the CDR3 is TGTGCCAGCAGTTTTCGGACCAAGGACATTCAGTACTTC.